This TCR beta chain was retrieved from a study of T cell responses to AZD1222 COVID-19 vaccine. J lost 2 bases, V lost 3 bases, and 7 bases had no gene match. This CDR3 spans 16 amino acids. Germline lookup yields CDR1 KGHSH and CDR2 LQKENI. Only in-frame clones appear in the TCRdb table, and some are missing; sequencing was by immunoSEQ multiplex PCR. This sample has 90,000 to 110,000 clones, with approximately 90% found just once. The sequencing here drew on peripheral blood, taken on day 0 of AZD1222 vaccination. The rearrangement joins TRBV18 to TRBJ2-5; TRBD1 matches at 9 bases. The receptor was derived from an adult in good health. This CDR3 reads CASSPSRTGVQETQYF. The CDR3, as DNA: TGTGCCAGCTCACCCTCTAGGACAGGGGTTCAAGAGACCCAGTACTTC.